The T cell receptor (beta chain) under discussion was sequenced for a study of molecular identifiers for immune sequencing clone quantification. This clonotype was observed a few times. Germline V gene lookup returns CDR1 MDHEN and CDR2 SYDVKM. Unmatched junction bases numbered 3, after V lost 11 bases and J lost 0 bases. This CDR3 comprises 12 residues. TCRdb itself ran the PCR reads through MiXCR, one entry per CDR3 protein. The sample gives a few hundred thousand distinct CDR3 sequences, roughly 24% of which show up once; over 0.6% is in the top ten. This sequence joins TRBV28 and TRBJ2-7; TRBD2 matches 8 bases. The sample was naive CD8+ T cells from blood, with Jurkat cell RNA spiked in. Subset here: FACS-sorted CD8+CD4-CCR7+CD45RA+ naive T cells. This TCR was recovered from a human donor in good health. Some libraries in this study had Jurkat cell RNA spiked in. The CDR3 DNA reads TGTGCCGTAGCGGGGTCCTCCTACGAGCAGTACTTC. Protein sequence: CAVAGSSYEQYF. The full variable domain, rest sourced from reference TRBV28 and TRBJ2-7, is DVKVTQSSRYLVKRTGEKVFLECVQDMDHENMFWYRQDPGLGLRLIYFSYDVKMKEKGDIPEGYSVSREKKERFSLILESASTNQTSMYLCAVAGSSYEQYFGPGTRLTVT.